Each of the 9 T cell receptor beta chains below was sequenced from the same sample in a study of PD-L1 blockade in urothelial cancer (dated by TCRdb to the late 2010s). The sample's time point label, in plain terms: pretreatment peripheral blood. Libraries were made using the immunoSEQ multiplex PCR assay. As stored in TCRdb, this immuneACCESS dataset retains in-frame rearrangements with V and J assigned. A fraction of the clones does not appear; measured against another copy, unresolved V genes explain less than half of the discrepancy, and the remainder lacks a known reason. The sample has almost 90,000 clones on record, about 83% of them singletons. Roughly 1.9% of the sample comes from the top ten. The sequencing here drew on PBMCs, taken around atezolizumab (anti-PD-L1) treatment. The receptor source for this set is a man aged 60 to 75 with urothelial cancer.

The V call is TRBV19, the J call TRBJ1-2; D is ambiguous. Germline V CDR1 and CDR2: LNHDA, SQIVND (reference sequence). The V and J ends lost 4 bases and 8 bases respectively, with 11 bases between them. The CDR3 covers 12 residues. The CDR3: CASSRDREGYTF. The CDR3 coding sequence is TGTGCCAGTAGTAGAGACCGGGAGGGCTACACCTTC.

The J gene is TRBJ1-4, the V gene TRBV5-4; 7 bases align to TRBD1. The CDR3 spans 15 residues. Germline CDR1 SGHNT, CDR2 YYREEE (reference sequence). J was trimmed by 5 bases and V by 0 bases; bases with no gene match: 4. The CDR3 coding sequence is TGTGCCAGCAGCTTGGAGGGGACAGTAAATGAAAAACTGTTTTTT. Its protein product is CASSLEGTVNEKLFF.

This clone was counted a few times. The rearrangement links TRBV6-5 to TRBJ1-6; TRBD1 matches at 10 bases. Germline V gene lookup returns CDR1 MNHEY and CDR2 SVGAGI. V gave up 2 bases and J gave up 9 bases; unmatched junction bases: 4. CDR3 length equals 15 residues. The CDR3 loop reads CASSYRDRGTSPLHF. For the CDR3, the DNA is TGTGCCAGCAGTTACCGGGACAGGGGTACTTCACCCCTCCACTTT.

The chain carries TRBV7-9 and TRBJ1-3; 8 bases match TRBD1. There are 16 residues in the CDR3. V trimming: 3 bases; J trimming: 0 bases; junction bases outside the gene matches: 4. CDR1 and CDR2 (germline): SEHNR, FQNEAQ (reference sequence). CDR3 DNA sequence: TGTGCCAGCAGCTTCGACAGGGGCTTCTCTGGAAACACCATATATTTT. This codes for CASSFDRGFSGNTIYF.

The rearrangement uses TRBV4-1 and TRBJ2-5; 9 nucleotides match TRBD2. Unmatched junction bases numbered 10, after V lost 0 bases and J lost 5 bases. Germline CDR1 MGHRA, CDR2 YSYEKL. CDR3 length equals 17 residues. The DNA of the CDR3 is TGCGCCAGCAGCCAAGAGGCTAGCGGGATAGGGGGGGAGACCCAGTACTTC. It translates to CASSQEASGIGGETQYF.

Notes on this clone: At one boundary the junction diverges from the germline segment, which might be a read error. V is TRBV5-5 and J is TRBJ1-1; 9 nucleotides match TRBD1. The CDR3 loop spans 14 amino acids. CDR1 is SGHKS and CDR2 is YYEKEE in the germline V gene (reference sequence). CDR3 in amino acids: CASSMGQGFNAAQF. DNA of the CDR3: TGTGCCAGCAGCATGGGACAGGGCTTTAACGCTGCCCAATTT. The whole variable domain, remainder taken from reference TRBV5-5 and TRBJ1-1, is DAGVTQSPTHLIKTRGQQVTLRCSPISGHKSVSWYQQVLGQGPQFIFQYYEKEERGRGNFPDRFSARQFPNYSSELNVNALLLGDSALYLCASSMGQGFNAAQFGQGTRLTVV.

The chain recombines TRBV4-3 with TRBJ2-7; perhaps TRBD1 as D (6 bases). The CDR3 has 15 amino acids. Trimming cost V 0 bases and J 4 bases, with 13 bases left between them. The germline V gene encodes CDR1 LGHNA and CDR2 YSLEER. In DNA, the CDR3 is TGCGCCAGCAGCCAAGATGTCCCAGGGGTTTACGAGCAGTACTTC. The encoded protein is CASSQDVPGVYEQYF.

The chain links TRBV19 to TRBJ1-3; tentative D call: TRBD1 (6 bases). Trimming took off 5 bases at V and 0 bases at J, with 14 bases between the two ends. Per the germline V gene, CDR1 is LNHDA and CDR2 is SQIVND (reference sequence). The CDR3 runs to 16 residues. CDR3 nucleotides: TGTGCCAGTAGTCCGGACAGACATCACTCTGGAAACACCATATATTTT. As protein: CASSPDRHHSGNTIYF.

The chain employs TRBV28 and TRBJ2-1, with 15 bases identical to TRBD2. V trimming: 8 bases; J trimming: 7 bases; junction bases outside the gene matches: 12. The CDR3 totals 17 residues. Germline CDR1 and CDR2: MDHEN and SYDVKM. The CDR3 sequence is CASAGVGGTSGRNEQFF. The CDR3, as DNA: TGTGCCAGCGCCGGTGTTGGTGGGACTAGCGGGAGGAATGAGCAGTTCTTC.